The subject of this entry is one T cell receptor beta chain. The antigen it recognizes is unknown. It has no much larger one-base neighbor in the sample; base qualities were not kept. The collaborating institutions used their own protocols to collect whole blood in K2EDTA tubes. For TCRbeta analysis, collaborators shipped samples as frozen whole blood, isolated PBMCs, or DNA extracted from either of those sample types. The immunoSEQ Assay, a bias-controlled multiplex PCR, was used to amplify TCRbeta CDR3 regions from genomic DNA. As for the original processing: The number of nucleated cells in each sample was estimated by amplification of reference gene primers within the assay. Sequence reads were collapsed and filtered to measure the absolute abundance of every unique TCRbeta CDR3 rearrangement. Productive Simpson clonality was computed per sample as the square root of Simpson's diversity index over productive rearrangements. TCRdb retrieved this table from immuneACCESS and kept in-frame rearrangements only. Not all clones are present; in checked studies, unresolved V genes account for under half, and no reason is known for the remainder. The V and J calls and clone size were taken over from that table, and D and trimming were inferred from the DNA. Counted in this sample were about 150,000 clones; around 80% of them appeared once. 7.2% of the sample belongs to the ten largest clones.

This entry is derived from a study of blood T cell repertoires in COVID-19 (dated by TCRdb to 2020 to 2021). As for the study more broadly: Collaborator samples came from the United States, Italy and Spain and covered acute and convalescent phases of COVID-19. The prospective study material was composed of cDNA or gDNA derived from T cells, B-cell-depleted T cells, or PBMCs. Subjects who had been exposed to COVID-19, were actively infected with it, or had recovered from it provided the deeply sampled blood TCRbeta repertoires that made up the dataset. The repertoires were released in a freely available public database meant as a resource for research on the immune response to SARS-CoV-2. The samples were drawn from the first 160 participants of the ongoing ImmuneRACE study and from under 1,500 subjects provided by 6 global collaborators. A de-identified subject ID, COVID-19 status, age in years and sex were almost always included in the sample metadata. Where available, HLA class I and class II types were taken from metadata supplied by the sample provider and were not determined by assay-based typing.

The full study reports these points: How much clinical and demographic metadata was included differed by source and by participant, and the metadata was provided uncurated.

The specimen was peripheral blood. The sequence came from a woman aged 50 to 65 in a cohort sampled during active or convalescent COVID-19.

Here is the DNA: TGTGCCAGCACAGGGGTCCCTGCGGGCGAGCAGTTCTTC. Translated, it gives CASTGVPAGEQFF. The chain couples TRBV2 to TRBJ2-1, and possibly TRBD1, on 6 matching bases. The germline V gene yields SNHLY for CDR1 and FYNNEI for CDR2. Spanning cysteine to phenylalanine, the CDR3 consists of 13 amino acids. Left in the record is the CDR3 DNA by itself, 39 bases read in frame from the first base. A distance of 17 bases separates the germline ends of V and J, which lose 7 bases and 10 bases respectively.